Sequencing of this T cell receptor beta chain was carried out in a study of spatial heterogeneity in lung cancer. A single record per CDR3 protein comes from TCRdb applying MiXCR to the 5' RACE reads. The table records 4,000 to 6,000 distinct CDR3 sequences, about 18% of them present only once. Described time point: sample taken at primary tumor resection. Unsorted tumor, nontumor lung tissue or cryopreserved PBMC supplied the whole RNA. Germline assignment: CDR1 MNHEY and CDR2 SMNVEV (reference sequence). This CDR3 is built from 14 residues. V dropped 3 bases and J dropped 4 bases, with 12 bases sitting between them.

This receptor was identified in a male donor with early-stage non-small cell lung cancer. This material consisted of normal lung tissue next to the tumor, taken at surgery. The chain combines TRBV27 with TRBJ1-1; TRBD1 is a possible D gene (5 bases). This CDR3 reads CASSFVGASTEAFF. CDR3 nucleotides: TGTGCCAGCAGTTTTGTAGGGGCTTCCACTGAAGCTTTCTTT.